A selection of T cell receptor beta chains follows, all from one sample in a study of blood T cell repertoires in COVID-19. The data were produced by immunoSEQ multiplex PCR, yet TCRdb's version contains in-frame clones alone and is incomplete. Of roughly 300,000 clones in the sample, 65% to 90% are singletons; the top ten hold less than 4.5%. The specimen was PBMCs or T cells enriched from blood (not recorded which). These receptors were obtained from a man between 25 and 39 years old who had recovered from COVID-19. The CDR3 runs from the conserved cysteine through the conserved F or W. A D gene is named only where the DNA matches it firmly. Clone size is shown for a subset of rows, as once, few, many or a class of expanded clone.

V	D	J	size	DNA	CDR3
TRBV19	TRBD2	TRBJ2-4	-	TGTGCCAGTAGTATACCGGGGGGGAACAAAAACATTCAGTACTTC	CASSIPGGNKNIQYF
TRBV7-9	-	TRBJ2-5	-	TGTGCCAGTGTGGACAGCGACCAAGAGACCCAGTACTTC	CASVDSDQETQYF
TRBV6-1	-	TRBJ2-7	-	TGTGCCAGCAGTGAAATGGACGGGACCTACGAGCAGTACTTC	CASSEMDGTYEQYF
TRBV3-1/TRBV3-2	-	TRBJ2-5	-	TGTGCCAGCAGCCCCTTACCGAGTCCTTCACAAGAGACCCAGTACTTC	CASSPLPSPSQETQYF
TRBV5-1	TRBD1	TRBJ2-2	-	TGCGCCAGCAGGGGGCCAGGGGGTACCGGGGAGCTGTTTTTT	CASRGPGGTGELFF
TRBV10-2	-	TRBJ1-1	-	TGCGCCAGCAGTGAGTCGGTGGGGGCCGAAGCTTTCTTT	CASSESVGAEAFF
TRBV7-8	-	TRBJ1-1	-	TGTGCCACCTGGGGGCGCGACCGCCTTGAAGCTTTCTTT	CATWGRDRLEAFF
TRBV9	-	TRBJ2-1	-	TGTGCCAGCAGTGACAGAGGAGCGTACAATGAGCAGTTCTTC	CASSDRGAYNEQFF
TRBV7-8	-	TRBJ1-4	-	TGTGCCAGCAGCTTAGAGGGGTTGGCGCAGTATGAAAAACTGTTTTTT	CASSLEGLAQYEKLFF
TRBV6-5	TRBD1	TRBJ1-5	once	TGTGCCAGCAGTTCGGACAGGGGCAATCAGCCCCAGCATTTT	CASSSDRGNQPQHF
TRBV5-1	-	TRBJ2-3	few	TGCGCCAGCAGACTCCACAGAGATACGCAGTATTTT	CASRLHRDTQYF
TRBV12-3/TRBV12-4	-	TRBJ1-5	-	TGTGCCAGCAGTTTCACGGGTATCGGGCCCCAGCATTTT	CASSFTGIGPQHF
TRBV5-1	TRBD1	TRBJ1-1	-	TGCGCCAGCAGCCCAAGAGTGGGACAGGGGATGAACACTGAAGCTTTCTTT	CASSPRVGQGMNTEAFF
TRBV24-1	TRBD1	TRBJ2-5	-	TGTGCCACCAGTGACCCGGACAGGGTTCGCGAGACCCAGTACTTC	CATSDPDRVRETQYF
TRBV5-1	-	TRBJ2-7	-	TGCGCCAGCAGCTTGTACGACATACTCTCCTACGAGCAGTACTTC	CASSLYDILSYEQYF
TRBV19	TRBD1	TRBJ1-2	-	TGTGCCAGTAGTATTATCACGGGACAGGGTTATGGCTACACCTTC	CASSIITGQGYGYTF
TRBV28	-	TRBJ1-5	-	TGTGCCAGCAGTCTGTACTCAGGGTGGCCCCAGCATTTT	CASSLYSGWPQHF
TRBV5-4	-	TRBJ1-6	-	TGTGCCAGCAGCTTGGGGTCGTGGGCCGATAATTCACCCCTCCACTTT	CASSLGSWADNSPLHF
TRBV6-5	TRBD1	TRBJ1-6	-	TGTGCCAGCACCCGACAGGGCTCGGGAAATTCACCCCTCCACTTT	CASTRQGSGNSPLHF
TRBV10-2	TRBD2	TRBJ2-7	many	TGCGCCAGCAGGGGGGGGATGTCCTACGAGCAGTACTTC	CASRGGMSYEQYF
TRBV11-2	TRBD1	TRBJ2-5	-	TGTGCCAGCAGCCTCCAGCCAGGGGGCGCTGGGACCCAGTACTTC	CASSLQPGGAGTQYF
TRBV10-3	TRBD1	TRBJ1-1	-	TGTGCCACCTCCTTAACAGGGGCTGGGGAAGCTTTCTTT	CATSLTGAGEAFF
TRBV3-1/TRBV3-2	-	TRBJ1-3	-	TGTGCCAGCAGCCAAGCCGGGGTCGGAGGAAACACCATATATTTT	CASSQAGVGGNTIYF
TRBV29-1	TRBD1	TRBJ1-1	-	TGCAGCCTTGACAGGGGGCAAGGGAACACTGAAGCTTTCTTT	CSLDRGQGNTEAFF
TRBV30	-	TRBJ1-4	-	TGTGCCTGGCTAGACCCTGACCCTAATGAAAAACTGTTTTTT	CAWLDPDPNEKLFF
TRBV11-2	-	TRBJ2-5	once	TGTGCCAGCGTTCGGGGAGAGACCCAGTACTTC	CASVRGETQYF
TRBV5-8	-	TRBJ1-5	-	TGTGCCAGCAGCTTGGGACAGAACCTTGCCCAGCATTTT	CASSLGQNLAQHF
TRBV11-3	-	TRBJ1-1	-	TGTGCCAGCTCCCGCCGGGGTGAAGCTTTCTTT	CASSRRGEAFF
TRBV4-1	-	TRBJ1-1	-	TGCGCCAGCAGCCAAGATTACGGGTACACTGAAGCTTTCTTT	CASSQDYGYTEAFF
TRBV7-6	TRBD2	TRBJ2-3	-	TGTGCCAGCAGCCGTAGCGGGGAGACAGATACGCAGTATTTT	CASSRSGETDTQYF
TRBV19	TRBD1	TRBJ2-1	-	TGTGCCAGTAGTCGTAGGGGACAGGAGGGTGGTGAGCAGTTCTTC	CASSRRGQEGGEQFF
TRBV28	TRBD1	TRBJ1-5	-	TGTGCCAGCAGTTTCCCGATCGGGACAGGGAGGTTTTCGGGCAATCAGCCCCAGCATTTT	CASSFPIGTGRFSGNQPQHF
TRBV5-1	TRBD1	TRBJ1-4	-	TGCGCCAGCAGCCCAGAAACAGGGGTAACTAATGAAAAACTGTTTTTT	CASSPETGVTNEKLFF
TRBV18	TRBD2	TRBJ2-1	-	TGTGCCAGCTCACAGCTCGGCGGGGGCTACAATGAGCAGTTCTTC	CASSQLGGGYNEQFF
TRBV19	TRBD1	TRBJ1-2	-	TGTGCCAGTAGTCAACAGGGGCTAGGCTACACCTTC	CASSQQGLGYTF
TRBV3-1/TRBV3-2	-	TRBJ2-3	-	TGTGCCAGCAGCCGACAGTGGGATACGCAGTATTTT	CASSRQWDTQYF
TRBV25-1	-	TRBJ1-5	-	TGTGCCAGCAGTGAATTATGTCGGTGGCCCCAGCATTTT	CASSELCRWPQHF
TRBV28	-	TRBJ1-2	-	TGTGCCAGCAGTTTTAGCGGGTTACCTGGCTACACCTTC	CASSFSGLPGYTF
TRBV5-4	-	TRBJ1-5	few	TGTGCCAGCAGCTTGGGGGGGGGTTATCAGCCCCAGCATTTT	CASSLGGGYQPQHF
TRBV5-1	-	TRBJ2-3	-	TGCGCCAGCAGCTTGGTGCGGGTGGCTAGCACAGATACGCAGTATTTT	CASSLVRVASTDTQYF
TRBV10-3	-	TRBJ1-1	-	TGTGCCAGCGCGCTCGGGGACACTGAAGCTTTCTTT	CASALGDTEAFF
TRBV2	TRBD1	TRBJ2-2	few	TGTGCCAGCCAGACAGGGGCGGCCGGGGAGCTGTTTTTT	CASQTGAAGELFF
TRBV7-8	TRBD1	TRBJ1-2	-	TGTGCCAGCAGCCTGGACAGGCCCTCTAACTATGGCTACACCTTC	CASSLDRPSNYGYTF
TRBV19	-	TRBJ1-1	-	TGTGCCAGTAGTATAGGTGGGAGGAACACTGAAGCTTTCTTT	CASSIGGRNTEAFF
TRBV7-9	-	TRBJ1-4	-	TGTGCCAGCAGCCCAATCGGAGGGGCAAACACTAATGAAAAACTGTTTTTT	CASSPIGGANTNEKLFF
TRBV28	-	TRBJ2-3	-	TGTGCCAGTTACGAGGGGGGGCGGGAAGATACGCAGTATTTT	CASYEGGREDTQYF
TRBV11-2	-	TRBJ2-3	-	TGTGCCAGCAGTCGACCGCTAGCGACAGATACGCAGTATTTT	CASSRPLATDTQYF
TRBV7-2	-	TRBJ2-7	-	TGTGCCAGCAGCTTACTTGCCTACGAGCAGTACTTC	CASSLLAYEQYF
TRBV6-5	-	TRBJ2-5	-	TGTGCCAGCACCGGCGGGGGCACGGGGGAGACCCAGTACTTC	CASTGGGTGETQYF
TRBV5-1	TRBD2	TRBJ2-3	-	TGCGCCAGCAGCTTGCTGTGGGAGGGCCCGGATACGCAGTATTTT	CASSLLWEGPDTQYF
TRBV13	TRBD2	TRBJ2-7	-	TGTGCCAGCAGCTCAACTAGCGGCCAACCCTACGAGCAGTACTTC	CASSSTSGQPYEQYF